This TCR beta chain originates from a study of T cells in Graves' hyperthyroidism and ophthalmopathy. Study-level background: Any treatment followed the collection of peripheral blood at initial diagnosis.

This clonotype came up many times. RNA transcripts served as the template for amplifying TCR beta CDR3 regions. First-round RT-PCR targeting the TCR CDR3 was performed with the HTBI primer set. TCRdb re-analysed the multiplex PCR reads in MiXCR, keeping a single row per CDR3 protein. The table records around 340,000 distinct CDR3 sequences, 15% to 20% of them present only once. This CDR3 is built from 15 residues. Germline lookup yields CDR1 MDHEN and CDR2 SYDVKM. Between the trimmed V and J ends, which lost 5 bases and 2 bases, there was a span of 16 bases. This clonotype was obtained from a woman between 50 and 59 years old with Graves' hyperthyroidism. The sequenced sample consisted of blood. The chain is built from TRBV28 and TRBJ2-7; D may correspond to TRBD1 or TRBD2 (6 bases each). The CDR3 loop is CASSPSTGLTYEQYF. In nucleotides, the CDR3 is TGTGCCAGCAGTCCCTCGACAGGACTAACCTACGAGCAGTACTTC.